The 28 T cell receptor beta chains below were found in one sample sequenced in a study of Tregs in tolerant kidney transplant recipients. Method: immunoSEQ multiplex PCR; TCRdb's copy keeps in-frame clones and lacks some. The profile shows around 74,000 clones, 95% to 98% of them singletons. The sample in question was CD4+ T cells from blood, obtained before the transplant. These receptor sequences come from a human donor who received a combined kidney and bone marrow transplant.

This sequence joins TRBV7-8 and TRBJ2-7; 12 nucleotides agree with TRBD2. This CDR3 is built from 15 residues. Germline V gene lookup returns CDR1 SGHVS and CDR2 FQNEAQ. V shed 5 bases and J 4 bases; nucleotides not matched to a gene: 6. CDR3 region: CASSRRLAGEYEQYF. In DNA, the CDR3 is TGTGCCAGCAGCCGCCGACTAGCGGGGGAATACGAGCAGTACTTC.

The CDR3 spells CASSLPTGYQETQYF. The CDR3 coding sequence is TGTGCCAGCAGCTTGCCGACAGGGTACCAAGAGACCCAGTACTTC. The chain combines TRBV5-6 with TRBJ2-5; the match to TRBD1 covers 7 bases. Germline lookup yields CDR1 SGHDT and CDR2 YYEEEE. The J segment lost 0 bases and the V segment lost 1 base, leaving 3 bases of the junction unmatched. CDR3 length: 15 amino acids.

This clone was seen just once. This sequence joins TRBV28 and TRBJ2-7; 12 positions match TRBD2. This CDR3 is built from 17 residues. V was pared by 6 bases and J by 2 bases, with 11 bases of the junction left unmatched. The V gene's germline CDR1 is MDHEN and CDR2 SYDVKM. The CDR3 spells CASRRGRTSGAPYEQYF. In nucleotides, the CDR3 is TGTGCCAGCAGACGAGGCCGGACTAGCGGGGCCCCCTACGAGCAGTACTTC. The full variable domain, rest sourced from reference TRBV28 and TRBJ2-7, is DVKVTQSSRYLVKRTGEKVFLECVQDMDHENMFWYRQDPGLGLRLIYFSYDVKMKEKGDIPEGYSVSREKKERFSLILESASTNQTSMYLCASRRGRTSGAPYEQYFGPGTRLTVT.

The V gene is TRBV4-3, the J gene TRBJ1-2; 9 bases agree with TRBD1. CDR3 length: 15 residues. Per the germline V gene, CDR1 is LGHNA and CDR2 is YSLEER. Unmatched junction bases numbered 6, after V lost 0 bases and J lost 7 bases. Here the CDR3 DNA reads TGCGCCAGCAGCCAAGAAGGGACAGGGACCTTTGGCTACACCTTC. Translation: CASSQEGTGTFGYTF.

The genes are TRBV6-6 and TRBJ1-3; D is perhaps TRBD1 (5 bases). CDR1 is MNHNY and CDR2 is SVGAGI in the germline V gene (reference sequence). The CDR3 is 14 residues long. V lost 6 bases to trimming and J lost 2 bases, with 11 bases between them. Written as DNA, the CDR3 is TGTGCCAGCAGCTCGGGGGTGGCTGGAAACACCATATATTTT. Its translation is CASSSGVAGNTIYF.

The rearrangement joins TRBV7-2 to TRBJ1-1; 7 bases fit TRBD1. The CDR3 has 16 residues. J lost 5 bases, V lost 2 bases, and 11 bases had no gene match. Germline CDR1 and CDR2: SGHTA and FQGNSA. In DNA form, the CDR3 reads TGTGCCAGCAGCTTATGGGCAGGGGGGTTGGGTACTGAAGCTTTCTTT. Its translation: CASSLWAGGLGTEAFF.

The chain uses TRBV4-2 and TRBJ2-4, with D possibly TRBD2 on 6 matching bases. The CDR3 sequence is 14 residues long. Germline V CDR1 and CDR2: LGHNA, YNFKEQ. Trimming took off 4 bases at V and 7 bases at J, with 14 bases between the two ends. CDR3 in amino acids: CASSREEGRNIQYF. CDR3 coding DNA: TGTGCCAGCAGCCGGGAGGAAGGAAGGAACATTCAGTACTTC.

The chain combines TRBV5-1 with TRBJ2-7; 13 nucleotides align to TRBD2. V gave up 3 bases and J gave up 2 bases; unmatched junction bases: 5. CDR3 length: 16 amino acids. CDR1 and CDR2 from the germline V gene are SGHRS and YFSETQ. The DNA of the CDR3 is TGCGCCAGCAGCTCCGGGACTAGCGGGGAAACCTACGAGCAGTACTTC. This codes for CASSSGTSGETYEQYF.

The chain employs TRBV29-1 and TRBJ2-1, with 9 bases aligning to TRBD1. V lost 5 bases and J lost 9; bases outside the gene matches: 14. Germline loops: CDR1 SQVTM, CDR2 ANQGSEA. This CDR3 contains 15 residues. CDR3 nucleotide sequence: TGCAGCGTTCACGCCGGGACAGGGTATGGGGGTGAGCAGTTCTTC. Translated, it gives CSVHAGTGYGGEQFF.

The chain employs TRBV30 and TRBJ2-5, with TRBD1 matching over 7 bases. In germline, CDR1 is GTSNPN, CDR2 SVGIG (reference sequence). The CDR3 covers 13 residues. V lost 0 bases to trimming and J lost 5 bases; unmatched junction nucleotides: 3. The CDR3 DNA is TGTGCCTGGAGTGTTACAGGGGTTGAGACCCAGTACTTC. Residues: CAWSVTGVETQYF.

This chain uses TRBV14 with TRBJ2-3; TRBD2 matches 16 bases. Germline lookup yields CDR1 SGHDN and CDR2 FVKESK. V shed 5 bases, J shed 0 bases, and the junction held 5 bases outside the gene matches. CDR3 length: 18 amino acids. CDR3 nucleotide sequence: TGTGCCAGCAGCACCGGGACTAGCGGGGGGGCTAGCACAGATACGCAGTATTTT. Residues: CASSTGTSGGASTDTQYF.

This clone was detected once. The CDR3 loop is CASSLLGDTEAFF. CDR3 DNA: TGTGCCAGCAGCTTATTGGGAGACACTGAAGCTTTCTTT. The V and J genes are TRBV7-9 and TRBJ1-1, with unresolved D. The V and J ends lost 2 bases and 3 bases respectively, with 7 bases between them. The CDR3 is 13 amino acids. Germline CDR1 is SEHNR and CDR2 is FQNEAQ (reference sequence).

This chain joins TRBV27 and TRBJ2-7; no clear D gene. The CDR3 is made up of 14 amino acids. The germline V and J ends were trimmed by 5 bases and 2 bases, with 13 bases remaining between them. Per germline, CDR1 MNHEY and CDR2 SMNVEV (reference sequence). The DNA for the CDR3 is TGTGCCAGCAGTCTAAGACTCCACACCTACGAGCAGTACTTC. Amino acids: CASSLRLHTYEQYF.

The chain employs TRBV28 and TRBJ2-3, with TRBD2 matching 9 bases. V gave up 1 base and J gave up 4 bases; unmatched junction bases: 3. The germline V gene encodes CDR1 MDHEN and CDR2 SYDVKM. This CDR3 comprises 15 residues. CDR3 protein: CASSLYAGGPDTQYF. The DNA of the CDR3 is TGTGCCAGCAGTTTATATGCGGGGGGGCCAGATACGCAGTATTTT.

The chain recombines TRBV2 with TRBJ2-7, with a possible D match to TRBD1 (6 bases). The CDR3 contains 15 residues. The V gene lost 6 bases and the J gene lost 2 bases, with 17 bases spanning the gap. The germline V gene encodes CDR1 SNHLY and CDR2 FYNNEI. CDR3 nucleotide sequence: TGTGCCAGCAGCGAACCCGGGACAAGGACCTACGAGCAGTACTTC. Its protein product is CASSEPGTRTYEQYF.

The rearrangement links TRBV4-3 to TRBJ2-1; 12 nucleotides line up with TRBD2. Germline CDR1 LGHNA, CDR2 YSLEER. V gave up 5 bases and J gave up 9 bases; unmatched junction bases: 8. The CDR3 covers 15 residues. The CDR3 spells CASSSSGRAGGEQFF. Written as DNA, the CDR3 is TGCGCCAGCAGCTCTAGCGGGAGGGCCGGTGGTGAGCAGTTCTTC.

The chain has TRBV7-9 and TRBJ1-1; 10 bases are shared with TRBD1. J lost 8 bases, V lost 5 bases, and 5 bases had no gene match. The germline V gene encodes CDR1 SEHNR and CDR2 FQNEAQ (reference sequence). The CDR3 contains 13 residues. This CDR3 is CASSHGQGVEAFF. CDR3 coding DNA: TGTGCCAGCAGCCATGGACAGGGGGTCGAAGCTTTCTTT.

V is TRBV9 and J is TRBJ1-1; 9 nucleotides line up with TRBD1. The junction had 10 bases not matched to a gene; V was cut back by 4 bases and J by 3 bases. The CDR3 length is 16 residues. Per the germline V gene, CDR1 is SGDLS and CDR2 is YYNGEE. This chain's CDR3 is CASSPGTGNFDTEAFF. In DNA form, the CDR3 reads TGTGCCAGCAGCCCGGGGACAGGGAATTTTGACACTGAAGCTTTCTTT.

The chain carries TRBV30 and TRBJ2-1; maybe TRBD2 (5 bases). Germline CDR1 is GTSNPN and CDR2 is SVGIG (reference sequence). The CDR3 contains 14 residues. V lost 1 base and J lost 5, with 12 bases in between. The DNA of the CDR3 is TGTGCCTGGAGTGCGGGATCTACTAACAATGAGCAGTTCTTC. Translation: CAWSAGSTNNEQFF.

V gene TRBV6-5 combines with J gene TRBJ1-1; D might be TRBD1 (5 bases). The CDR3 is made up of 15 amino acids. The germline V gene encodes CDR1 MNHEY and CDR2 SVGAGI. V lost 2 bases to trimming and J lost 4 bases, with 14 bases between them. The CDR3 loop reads CASSYTQGLVTEAFF. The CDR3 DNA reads TGTGCCAGCAGTTACACCCAGGGATTGGTCACTGAAGCTTTCTTT.

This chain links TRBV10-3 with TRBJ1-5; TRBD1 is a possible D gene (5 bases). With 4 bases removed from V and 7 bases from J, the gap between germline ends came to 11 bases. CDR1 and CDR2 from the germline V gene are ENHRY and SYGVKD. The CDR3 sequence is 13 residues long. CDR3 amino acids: CAISVKGLQPQHF. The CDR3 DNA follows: TGTGCCATCAGTGTTAAGGGGTTACAGCCCCAGCATTTT.

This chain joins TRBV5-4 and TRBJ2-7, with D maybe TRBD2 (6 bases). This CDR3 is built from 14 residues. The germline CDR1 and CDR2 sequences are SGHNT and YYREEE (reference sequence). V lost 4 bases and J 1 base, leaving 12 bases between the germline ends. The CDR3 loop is CASSLGAGSYEQYF. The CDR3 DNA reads TGTGCCAGCAGCCTAGGAGCGGGTTCCTACGAGCAGTACTTC.

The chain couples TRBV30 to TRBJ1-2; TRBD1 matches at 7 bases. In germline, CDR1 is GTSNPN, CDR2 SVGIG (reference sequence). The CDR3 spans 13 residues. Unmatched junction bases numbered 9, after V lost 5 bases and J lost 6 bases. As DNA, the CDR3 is TGTGCCTGGCGACACAGGGGCCCTCATGGCTACACCTTC. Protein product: CAWRHRGPHGYTF.

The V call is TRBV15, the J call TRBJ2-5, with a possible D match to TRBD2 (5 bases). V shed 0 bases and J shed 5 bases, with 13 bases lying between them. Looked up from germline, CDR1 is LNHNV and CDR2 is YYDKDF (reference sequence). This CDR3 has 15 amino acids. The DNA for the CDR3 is TGTGCCACCAGCAGAGATAAGGAGGATGGGGAGACCCAGTACTTC. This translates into CATSRDKEDGETQYF.

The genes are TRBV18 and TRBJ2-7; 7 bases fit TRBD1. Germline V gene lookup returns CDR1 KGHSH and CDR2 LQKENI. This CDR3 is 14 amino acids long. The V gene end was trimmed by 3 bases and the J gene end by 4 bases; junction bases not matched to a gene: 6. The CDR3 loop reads CASSPLEGAYEQYF. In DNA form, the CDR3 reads TGTGCCAGCTCACCCTTAGAGGGGGCATACGAGCAGTACTTC.

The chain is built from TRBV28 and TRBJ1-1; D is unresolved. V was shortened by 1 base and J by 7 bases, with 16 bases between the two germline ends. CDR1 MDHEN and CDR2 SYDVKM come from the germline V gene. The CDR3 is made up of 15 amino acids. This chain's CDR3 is CASSLFLQGGNEAFF. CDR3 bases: TGTGCCAGCAGTTTATTCCTACAAGGAGGAAATGAAGCTTTCTTT.

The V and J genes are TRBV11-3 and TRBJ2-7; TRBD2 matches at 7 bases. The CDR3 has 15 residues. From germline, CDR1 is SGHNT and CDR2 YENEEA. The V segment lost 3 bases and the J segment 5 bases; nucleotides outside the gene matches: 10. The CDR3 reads CASSFEGPGGHEQYF. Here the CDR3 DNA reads TGTGCCAGCAGCTTCGAGGGACCGGGAGGCCACGAGCAGTACTTC.

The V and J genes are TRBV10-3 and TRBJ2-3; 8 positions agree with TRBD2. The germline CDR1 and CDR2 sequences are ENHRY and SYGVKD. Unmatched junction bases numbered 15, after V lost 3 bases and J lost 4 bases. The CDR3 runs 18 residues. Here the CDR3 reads CAISDHKRASGSSDTQYF. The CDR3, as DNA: TGTGCCATCAGTGACCATAAAAGGGCTAGCGGGTCCTCAGATACGCAGTATTTT.